The 26 T cell receptor beta chains below were found in one sample sequenced in a study of T cell repertoires in cytomegalovirus infection. These receptors have no identified antigens. TCRdb analysed the reads with MiXCR anew, one entry per CDR3 protein. The sample lists about 830,000 distinct CDR3 sequences; approximately 29% were seen once. This sample comprised cultured CD8+ T cells from PBMCs, obtained from culture after CMV antigen stimulation. Receptors originate from a human donor in good health (CMV status not recorded). Some clones in this sample may be carry-over from other donors' samples.

The chain combines TRBV7-2 with TRBJ2-3; D gene unclear. V was pared by 4 bases and J by 4 bases, with 12 bases between. This CDR3 region has 14 residues. Looked up from germline, CDR1 is SGHTA and CDR2 is FQGNSA. CDR3 residues: CASSWTGSPDTQYF. In DNA form, the CDR3 reads TGTGCCAGCAGCTGGACCGGGTCCCCAGATACGCAGTATTTT.

This clonotype was seen more than once but under ten times. The V call is TRBV5-1, the J call TRBJ2-1; D gene unclear. The CDR3 totals 12 residues. Germline CDR1 is SGHRS and CDR2 is YFSETQ. Trimming cost V 4 bases and J 12 bases, with 14 bases left between them. For the CDR3, the DNA is TGCGCCAGCAGCCTCGGGCCCCGCCCGCAGTTCTTC. Its protein product is CASSLGPRPQFF.

This clonotype was seen only a few times. The chain combines TRBV10-3 with TRBJ1-2; no clear D gene. The CDR3 covers 11 residues. The V gene's germline CDR1 is ENHRY and CDR2 SYGVKD. The ends were cut back, 2 bases at V and 7 bases at J, with 5 bases in the middle. The DNA for the CDR3 is TGTGCCATCAGTGAGATAGGTGGCTACACCTTC. Residues: CAISEIGGYTF.

This clonotype was detected only a few times. The V and J genes are TRBV7-9 and TRBJ1-5, with D perhaps matching TRBD1 (5 bases). Germline V gene lookup returns CDR1 SEHNR and CDR2 FQNEAQ (reference sequence). Trimming pared 5 bases from V and 8 bases from J, leaving 16 bases between. The CDR3 has 14 residues. CDR3 loop: CASSQGSTGEPQHF. Written as DNA, the CDR3 is TGTGCCAGCAGCCAGGGTTCTACCGGCGAGCCCCAGCATTTT.

In regard to this clonotype: Just one base apart from a much larger clone, this may be a read error. The chain combines TRBV7-2 with TRBJ2-7; 7 nucleotides line up with TRBD2. This CDR3 contains 14 residues. CDR1 is SGHTA and CDR2 is FQGNSA in the germline V gene. CDR3 DNA sequence: TGTGTCAGCAGCGGCGGGACTAATCATTACGAGCAGTACGTC. Its protein product is CVSSGGTNHYEQYV.

This clonotype has more than one count but fewer than ten. The chain recombines TRBV7-9 with TRBJ1-1; TRBD1 aligns across 9 bases. The CDR3 runs 15 residues. J lost 3 bases, V lost 7 bases, and 9 bases had no gene match. Germline V gives CDR1 SEHNR, CDR2 FQNEAQ (reference sequence). CDR3 bases: TGTGCCAGCACCGATGTAACAGGGGGCTACACTGAAGCTTTCTTT. Amino acid sequence: CASTDVTGGYTEAFF.

This clonotype was detected a few times. The chain employs TRBV7-6 and TRBJ1-1; 7 nucleotides match TRBD1. CDR3 length: 16 amino acids. CDR1 is SGHVS and CDR2 is FNYEAQ in the germline V gene. The V segment lost 5 bases and the J segment 4 bases; nucleotides outside the gene matches: 13. The CDR3 nucleotides read TGTGCCAGCAGCGGGGAAGCGGGGCAGGGGGGCACTGAAGCTTTCTTT. Its protein product is CASSGEAGQGGTEAFF.

With regard to this clonotype: The germline gene is not matched at one end of the junction; a read error may be the cause. The chain employs TRBV6-5 and TRBJ1-1; 7 bases are a match to TRBD1. Germline CDR1 is MNHEY and CDR2 is SVGAGI. This CDR3 has 11 residues. CDR3 bases: TGTACCAGCTCGGGACAGTTTAGGGCTTTCTTT. This gives the protein CTSSGQFRAFF.

V gene TRBV5-4 combines with J gene TRBJ2-1; 12 bases are shared with TRBD2. After removal of 3 bases from V and 10 bases from J, the junction contained 5 bases not matched to a gene. Germline assignment: CDR1 SGHNT and CDR2 YYREEE (reference sequence). The CDR3 is made up of 14 amino acids. CDR3 DNA sequence: TGTGCCAGCAGCTCGACTAGCGGGGGTTACGAGCAGTTCTTC. Amino acid sequence: CASSSTSGGYEQFF.

This clonotype was seen many times. The chain recombines TRBV12-5 with TRBJ2-5; 8 nucleotides line up with TRBD1. V lost 0 bases, J lost 1 base, and 10 bases stayed unmatched. CDR1 LGHNT and CDR2 FRNRAP come from the germline V gene. The CDR3 is 18 residues long. The CDR3 loop reads CASGLVRGQGRGQETQYF. The DNA of the CDR3 is TGTGCTAGTGGTTTGGTACGAGGACAGGGCAGAGGCCAAGAGACCCAGTACTTC.

As regards this clonotype: At one of its ends the junction is not consistent with the germline gene, which may arise from a read error. The rearrangement uses TRBV27 and TRBJ1-1; D gene unclear. Per the germline V gene, CDR1 is MNHEY and CDR2 is SMNVEV (reference sequence). There are 14 residues in the CDR3. The DNA for the CDR3 is TGTGTCAGCAGTTTAGCGCAAATGAACACTGAAGCTTTCTTT. It is translated as CVSSLAQMNTEAFF.

The chain couples TRBV6-5 to TRBJ2-5, with D perhaps TRBD2 (6 bases). The CDR3 runs 14 residues. V dropped 6 bases and J dropped 0 bases, with 11 bases sitting between them. Germline lookup yields CDR1 MNHEY and CDR2 SVGAGI. CDR3 amino acids: CASSSGVYQETQYF. DNA of the CDR3: TGTGCCAGCAGCTCGGGGGTGTACCAAGAGACCCAGTACTTC.

This clonotype was picked up a small number of times. The chain links TRBV12-3 or TRBV12-4 to TRBJ2-1; D not resolved. The CDR3 sequence is 13 residues long. The V gene lost 1 base and the J gene lost 6 bases, with 7 bases spanning the gap. The CDR3 sequence is CASSLVAANEQFF. CDR3 DNA: TGTGCCAGCAGTTTAGTGGCGGCCAATGAGCAGTTCTTC.

There are a few counts of this clonotype. CDR3 protein: CASSDYRGVNEKLFF. DNA for the CDR3: TGTGCCAGCAGTGACTACAGGGGCGTAAATGAAAAACTGTTTTTT. This chain connects TRBV6-1 to TRBJ1-4; 7 nucleotides agree with TRBD1. V was clipped by 3 bases and J by 5 bases; unmatched bases: 6. The CDR3 has 15 amino acids. Germline CDR1 is MNHNS and CDR2 is SASEGT.

This clonotype was seen only once. CDR3 DNA: TGTGCCAGCTTTTTAGGGGCGGGAGATGAGCAGTTCTTC. Translated, it gives CASFLGAGDEQFF. The genes are TRBV12-3 or TRBV12-4 and TRBJ2-1; TRBD2 matches at 7 bases. V dropped 8 bases and J dropped 8; count of bases not matched to a gene: 9. The CDR3 is 13 residues long.

With respect to this clonotype: A read error may produce the germline difference seen at one junction end. The CDR3 protein is CANSWGGMNTEAFF. CDR3 nucleotide sequence: TGTGCCAACAGTTGGGGGGGAATGAACACTGAAGCTTTCTTT. The gene calls are TRBV12-3 or TRBV12-4 and TRBJ1-1; weak D call: TRBD1 (5 bases). The length of the CDR3 is 14 residues.

This chain uses TRBV27 with TRBJ2-4; the D gene is possibly TRBD2 (5 bases). The CDR3 is 17 residues long. The germline V gene encodes CDR1 MNHEY and CDR2 SMNVEV (reference sequence). Trimming pared 4 bases from V and 2 bases from J, leaving 18 bases between. The chain's CDR3 is CASSSTDGSVSKNIQYF. The CDR3 DNA follows: TGTGCCAGCAGTTCGACGGACGGTAGCGTCTCCAAAAACATTCAGTACTTC.

This clonotype was picked up a small number of times. The chain links TRBV12-3 or TRBV12-4 to TRBJ2-5; 7 bases fit TRBD2. The CDR3 is 14 residues long. The junction had 7 bases not matched to a gene; V was cut back by 3 bases and J by 6 bases. CDR3 bases: TGTGCCAGCAGTTTTAGTGGAGCGGGAAAGACCCAGTACTTC. It is translated as CASSFSGAGKTQYF.

V and J are TRBV14 and TRBJ2-7, with D possibly matching TRBD1 (5 bases). CDR1 and CDR2 (germline): SGHDN, FVKESK. The V gene lost 4 bases and the J gene lost 0 bases, with 13 bases spanning the gap. The CDR3 contains 15 residues. The CDR3 bases are TGTGCCAGCAGCCCCCCTGGGGCCAGCTCCTACGAGCAGTACTTC. The encoded protein is CASSPPGASSYEQYF.

The J gene is TRBJ2-5, the V gene TRBV28, with TRBD1 matching 7 bases. Germline assignment: CDR1 MDHEN and CDR2 SYDVKM. CDR3 length: 16 amino acids. V lost 4 bases to trimming and J lost 2 bases; unmatched junction nucleotides: 10. The CDR3 loop reads CASSSDLETGQETQYF. DNA of the CDR3: TGTGCCAGCAGTTCAGACCTTGAGACAGGGCAAGAGACCCAGTACTTC. Based on the CDR3 plus reference TRBV28 and TRBJ2-5, the full variable domain is DVKVTQSSRYLVKRTGEKVFLECVQDMDHENMFWYRQDPGLGLRLIYFSYDVKMKEKGDIPEGYSVSREKKERFSLILESASTNQTSMYLCASSSDLETGQETQYFGPGTRLLVL.

This rearrangement joins TRBV7-9 to TRBJ1-2; the match to TRBD1 covers 7 bases. The CDR3 sequence is 21 residues long. Trimming removed 2 bases from V and 1 base from J; junction bases left unmatched: 22. In germline, CDR1 is SEHNR, CDR2 FQNEAQ (reference sequence). The CDR3 spells CASSLPRTGQGGLSVNYGYTF. For the CDR3, the DNA is TGTGCCAGCAGCTTACCCAGGACAGGTCAAGGAGGCCTCTCCGTTAACTATGGCTACACCTTC. Based on the CDR3 plus reference TRBV7-9 and TRBJ1-2, the full variable domain is DTGVSQNPRHKITKRGQNVTFRCDPISEHNRLYWYRQTLGQGPEFLTYFQNEAQLEKSRLLSDRFSAERPKGSFSTLEIQRTEQGDSAMYLCASSLPRTGQGGLSVNYGYTFGSGTRLTVV.

This clonotype showed up many times. The rearrangement joins TRBV5-1 to TRBJ1-1; 7 positions match TRBD1. The CDR3 runs 17 residues. Germline CDR1 is SGHRS and CDR2 is YFSETQ. V trimming: 4 bases; J trimming: 5 bases; junction bases outside the gene matches: 17. This CDR3 is CASSLRGQSGPSTEAFF. The CDR3 bases are TGCGCCAGCAGCCTCCGGGGACAGTCGGGTCCGAGTACTGAAGCTTTCTTT.

This clonotype was observed a handful of times. The CDR3 coding sequence is TGTGCCAGCTCACCACCGAACAGGGGAACGAACACTGAAGCTTTCTTT. It codes for CASSPPNRGTNTEAFF. The V gene is TRBV18, the J gene TRBJ1-1; 7 nucleotides align to TRBD1. Germline V gene sequence: CDR1 KGHSH, CDR2 LQKENI. There are 16 residues in the CDR3. Trimming removed 0 bases from V and 1 base from J; junction bases left unmatched: 5.

There are many counts of this clonotype. The rearrangement joins TRBV7-2 to TRBJ2-7; TRBD1 aligns across 8 bases. Germline V lookup: CDR1 SGHTA, CDR2 FQGNSA. The CDR3 has 17 amino acids. Trimming removed 1 base from V and 2 bases from J; junction bases left unmatched: 10. The CDR3 region has the DNA TGTGCCAGCAGCTTAGACGGACAGGGAAGCCCTCCCTACGAGCAGTACGTC. Its protein product is CASSLDGQGSPPYEQYV.

The chain is built from TRBV4-1 and TRBJ2-2; 7 bases map to TRBD1. Germline V gives CDR1 MGHRA, CDR2 YSYEKL. J gave up 1 base and V 4 bases, and 6 bases lay outside the gene matches. This CDR3 spans 16 amino acids. The CDR3 nucleotides are TGCGCCAGCAGCCGTTCCGGGACAGAGAACACCGGGGAGCTGTTTTTT. This codes for CASSRSGTENTGELFF.

The chain has TRBV12-3 or TRBV12-4 and TRBJ2-1, with 7 bases lining up with TRBD2. The CDR3 covers 15 residues. The V and J ends lost 0 bases and 7 bases, in that order; junction bases with no gene match: 6. CDR3 sequence (DNA): TGTGCCAGCAGTTTAGCCTGGGACTACAAGAATGAGCAGTTCTTC. This translates into CASSLAWDYKNEQFF.